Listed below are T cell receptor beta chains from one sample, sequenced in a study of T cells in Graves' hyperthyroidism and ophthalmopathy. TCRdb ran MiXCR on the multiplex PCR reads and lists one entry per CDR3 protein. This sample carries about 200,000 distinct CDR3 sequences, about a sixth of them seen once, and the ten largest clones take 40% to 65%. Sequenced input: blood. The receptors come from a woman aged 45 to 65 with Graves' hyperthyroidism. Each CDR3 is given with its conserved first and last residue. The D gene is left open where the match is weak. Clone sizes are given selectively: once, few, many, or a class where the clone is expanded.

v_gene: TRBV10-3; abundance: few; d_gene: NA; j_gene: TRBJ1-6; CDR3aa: CAISESLSESYNSPLHF; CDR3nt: TGTGCCATCAGTGAGTCGCTTTCGGAATCCTATAATTCACCCCTCCACTTT
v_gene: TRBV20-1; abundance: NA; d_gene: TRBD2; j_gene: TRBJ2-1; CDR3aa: CSASSSGRAGSYNEQFF; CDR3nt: TGCAGTGCTAGTTCGAGCGGGAGGGCTGGCTCCTACAATGAGCAGTTCTTC
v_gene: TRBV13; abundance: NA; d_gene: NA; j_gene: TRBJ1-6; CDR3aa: CASSPRRVGSYNSPLHF; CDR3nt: TGTGCCAGCAGCCCCCGTAGGGTGGGCTCCTATAATTCACCCCTCCACTTT
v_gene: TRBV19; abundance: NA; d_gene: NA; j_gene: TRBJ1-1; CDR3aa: CASRESGGGTEAFF; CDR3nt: TGTGCCAGCAGAGAATCGGGGGGAGGGACTGAAGCTTTCTTT
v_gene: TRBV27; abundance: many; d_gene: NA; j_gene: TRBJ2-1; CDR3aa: CASSLGQGYNEQFF; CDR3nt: TGTGCCAGCAGTTTAGGGCAGGGTTACAATGAGCAGTTCTTC
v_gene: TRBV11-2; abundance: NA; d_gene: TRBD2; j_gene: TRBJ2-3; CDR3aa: CASSLDGAGGLADTQYF; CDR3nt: TGTGCCAGCAGCTTAGATGGGGCGGGAGGGCTTGCAGATACGCAGTATTTT
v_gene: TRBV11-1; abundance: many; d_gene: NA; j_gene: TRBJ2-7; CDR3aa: CASSSRGNYEQYF; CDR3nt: TGTGCCAGCAGCTCCCGCGGGAACTACGAGCAGTACTTC
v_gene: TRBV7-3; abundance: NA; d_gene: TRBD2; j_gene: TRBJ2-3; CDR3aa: CASSSGTSVNTDTQYF; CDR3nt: TGTGCCAGCAGCTCCGGGACTAGCGTGAACACAGATACGCAGTATTTT
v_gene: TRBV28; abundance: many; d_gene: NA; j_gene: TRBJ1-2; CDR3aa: CASSVTGAYYGYTF; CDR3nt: TGTGCCAGCAGTGTAACAGGTGCCTACTATGGCTACACCTTC
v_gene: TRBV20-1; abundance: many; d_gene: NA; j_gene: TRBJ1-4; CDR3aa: CSAQPATNEKLFF; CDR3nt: TGCAGTGCACAGCCTGCAACTAATGAAAAACTGTTTTTT
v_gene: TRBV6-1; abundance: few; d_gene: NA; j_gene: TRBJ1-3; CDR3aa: CASGQLRTISGNTIYF; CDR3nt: TGTGCCAGCGGACAGCTAAGGACCATCTCTGGAAACACCATATATTTT
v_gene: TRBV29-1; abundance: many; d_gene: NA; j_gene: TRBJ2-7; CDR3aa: CSAKTGSYEQYF; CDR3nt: TGCAGCGCAAAGACAGGATCCTACGAGCAGTACTTC
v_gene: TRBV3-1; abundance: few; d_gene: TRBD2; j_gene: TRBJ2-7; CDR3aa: CASSQDRLAGNFYEQYF; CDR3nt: TGTGCCAGCAGCCAAGATAGACTAGCGGGAAACTTCTACGAGCAGTACTTC
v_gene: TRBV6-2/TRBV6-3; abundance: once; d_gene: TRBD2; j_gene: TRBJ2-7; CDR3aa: CATTPRGGYSYEQYF; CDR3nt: TGTGCCACCACCCCGCGCGGGGGTTACTCCTACGAGCAGTACTTC
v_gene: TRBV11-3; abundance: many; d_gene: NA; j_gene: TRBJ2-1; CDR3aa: CASNMDSYNEQFF; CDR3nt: TGTGCCAGCAACATGGACTCCTACAATGAGCAGTTCTTC
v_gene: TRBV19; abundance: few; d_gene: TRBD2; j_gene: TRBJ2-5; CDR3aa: CASSPLISGSQTQYF; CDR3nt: TGTGCCAGTAGTCCCTTAATAAGCGGGAGTCAGACCCAGTACTTC
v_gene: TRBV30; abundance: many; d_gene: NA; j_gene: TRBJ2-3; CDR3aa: CAWRTRSTDTQYF; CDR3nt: TGTGCCTGGAGGACCCGGAGCACAGATACGCAGTATTTT
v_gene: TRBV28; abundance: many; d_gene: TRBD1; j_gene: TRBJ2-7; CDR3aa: CASITGTGSHEQYF; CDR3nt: TGTGCCAGCATCACCGGGACAGGGTCCCACGAGCAGTACTTC
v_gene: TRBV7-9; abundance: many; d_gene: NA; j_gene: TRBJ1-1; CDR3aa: CASSLGRQGPTEAFF; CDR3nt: TGTGCCAGCAGCTTAGGTCGTCAGGGGCCCACTGAAGCTTTCTTT
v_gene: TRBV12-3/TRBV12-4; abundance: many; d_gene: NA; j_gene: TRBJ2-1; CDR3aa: CASRTQGLYNEQFF; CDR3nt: TGTGCCAGCAGAACGCAAGGGCTATACAATGAGCAGTTCTTC
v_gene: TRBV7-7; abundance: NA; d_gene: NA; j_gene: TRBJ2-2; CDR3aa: CASSLAWDTGELFF; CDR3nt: TGTGCTAGCAGCTTGGCTTGGGACACCGGGGAGCTGTTTTTT
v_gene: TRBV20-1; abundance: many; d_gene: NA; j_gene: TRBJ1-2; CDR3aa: CSARGLEGNYGYTF; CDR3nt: TGCAGTGCTAGAGGGCTAGAGGGTAACTATGGCTACACCTTC
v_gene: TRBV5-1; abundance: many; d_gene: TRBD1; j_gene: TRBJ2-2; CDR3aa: CASSLSGTGYTGELFF; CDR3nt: TGCGCCAGCAGCTTGTCCGGGACAGGGTACACCGGGGAGCTGTTTTTT
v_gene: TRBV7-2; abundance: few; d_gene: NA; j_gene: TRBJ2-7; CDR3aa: CASKLGGSAYEQYF; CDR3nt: TGTGCCAGCAAATTAGGAGGGTCCGCCTACGAGCAGTACTTC
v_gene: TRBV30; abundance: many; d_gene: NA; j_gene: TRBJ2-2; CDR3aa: CAWGIGLNTGELFF; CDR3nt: TGTGCCTGGGGCATAGGACTAAACACCGGGGAGCTGTTTTTT
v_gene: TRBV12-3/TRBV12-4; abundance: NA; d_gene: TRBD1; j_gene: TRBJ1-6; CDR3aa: CASSPQQGQVSPLHF; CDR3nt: TGTGCCAGCAGTCCCCAACAGGGGCAGGTTTCACCCCTCCACTTT
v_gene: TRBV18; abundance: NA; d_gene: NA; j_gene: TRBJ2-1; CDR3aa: CASSPGGEIQFF; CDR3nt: TGTGCCAGCTCACCAGGCGGGGAGATCCAGTTCTTC
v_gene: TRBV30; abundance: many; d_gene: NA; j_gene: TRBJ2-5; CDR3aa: CAWSVGPTGIETQYF; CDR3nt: TGTGCCTGGAGTGTCGGCCCGACGGGGATAGAGACCCAGTACTTC
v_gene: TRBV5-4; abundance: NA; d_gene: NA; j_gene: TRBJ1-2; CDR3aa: CASRPGHFYGYTF; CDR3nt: TGTGCCAGCAGACCGGGGCACTTCTATGGCTACACCTTC
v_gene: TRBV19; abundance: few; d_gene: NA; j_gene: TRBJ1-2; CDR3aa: CASSWYSFIRSYGYTF; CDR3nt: TGTGCCAGTAGTTGGTACAGTTTCATAAGATCTTATGGCTACACCTTC
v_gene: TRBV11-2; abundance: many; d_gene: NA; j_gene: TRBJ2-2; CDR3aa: CASSHRDGNTGELFF; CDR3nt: TGTGCCAGCAGCCACCGGGACGGAAACACCGGGGAGCTGTTTTTT